The 27 T cell receptor beta chains below were found in one sample sequenced in a study of monozygotic twins with inflammatory bowel disease. TCRdb reprocessed the 5' RACE reads; each CDR3 protein has one entry and no DNA is given. In total, the table holds 90,000 to 110,000 distinct CDR3 sequences. The sequencing sample was made of blood. The receptors were gathered from a human donor with ulcerative colitis or Crohn's disease, or a healthy co-twin of an affected twin (not recorded which).

The chain carries TRBV28 and TRBJ2-5; TCRdb's D gene call, TRBD1, goes unchecked for lack of DNA. Per the germline V gene, CDR1 is MDHEN and CDR2 is SYDVKM. This CDR3 contains 18 residues. CDR3 loop: CASSLSDLLGPTQETQYF.

V and J are TRBV12-3 or TRBV12-4 and TRBJ2-1; there is no DNA to check the TCRdb D call of TRBD1. The CDR3 spans 15 residues. The CDR3 sequence: CASRAGQPLYNEQFF.

The chain recombines TRBV11-2 with TRBJ2-1. The CDR3 runs to 13 residues. Per germline, CDR1 SGHAT and CDR2 FQNNGV. The CDR3 sequence: CASSLERYNEQFF.

The V gene is TRBV2, the J gene TRBJ1-4. Germline assignment: CDR1 SNHLY and CDR2 FYNNEI. This CDR3 spans 14 amino acids. This chain's CDR3 is CASAKDGRGEKLFF.

V is TRBV11-2 and J is TRBJ2-1; the TCRdb D gene call, TRBD2, has no DNA to confirm it. Germline V gene sequence: CDR1 SGHAT, CDR2 FQNNGV. The CDR3 is made up of 14 amino acids. This CDR3 is CASSLGGLAGSQFF. Combining the CDR3 with reference TRBV11-2 and TRBJ2-1 gives the whole variable domain EAGVAQSPRYKIIEKRQSVAFWCNPISGHATLYWYQQILGQGPKLLIQFQNNGVVDDSQLPKDRFSAERLKGVDSTLKIQPAKLEDSAVYLCASSLGGLAGSQFFGPGTRLTVL.

This chain connects TRBV14 to TRBJ2-2; the D call from TCRdb, TRBD2, cannot be confirmed without DNA. The CDR3 is made up of 16 amino acids. Germline values: CDR1 SGHDN, CDR2 FVKESK. CDR3 protein: CASSSGLAGATGELFF.

The V gene is TRBV10-3, the J gene TRBJ1-1; absent DNA, TCRdb's TRBD1 call cannot be checked. This CDR3 spans 14 amino acids. Germline V gene data show CDR1 as ENHRY and CDR2 as SYGVKD. This CDR3 is CAINGDRGGTEAFF.

This sequence joins TRBV5-1 and TRBJ1-3. The germline V gene has CDR1 SGHRS and CDR2 YFSETQ. The CDR3 covers 15 residues. CDR3 region: CASSLAGNGGNTIYF.

This CDR3 is CASLPVGTGNTIYF. The chain joins TRBV18 to TRBJ1-3. The CDR3 runs to 14 residues. From germline, CDR1 is KGHSH and CDR2 LQKENI.

The chain recombines TRBV28 with TRBJ2-4; TCRdb's D call, TRBD2, is unchecked because there is no DNA. The length of the CDR3 is 13 residues. Germline CDR1 MDHEN, CDR2 SYDVKM. The CDR3 here is CASSFTGRNMQYF.

The gene calls are TRBV24-1 and TRBJ2-3; TCRdb's D call, TRBD1, is unchecked because there is no DNA. Germline loops: CDR1 KGHDR, CDR2 SFDVKD. This CDR3 has 14 residues. CDR3 in amino acids: CATLGQGPTDTQYF.

This sequence joins TRBV6-4 and TRBJ1-1. CDR1 is MRHNA, CDR2 SNTAGT, per germline. The CDR3 is made up of 14 amino acids. The CDR3 here is CASSVSWETAEAFF.

This sequence joins TRBV7-7 and TRBJ2-5; TCRdb indicates TRBD1, and absent DNA this call remains unverified. Germline CDR1 reads SSHAT; CDR2 reads FNYEAQ (reference sequence). The CDR3 length is 15 residues. CDR3 region: CASTLLRGLGETQYF.

The V call is TRBV12-3 or TRBV12-4, the J call TRBJ2-7. This CDR3 contains 11 residues. The chain's CDR3 is CASSLKNEQYF.

This sequence joins TRBV5-6 and TRBJ2-7. The CDR3 sequence is 14 residues long. Looked up from germline, CDR1 is SGHDT and CDR2 is YYEEEE. CDR3 region: CASSFWPGPYEQYF. Full variable domain (rest looked up from reference TRBV5-6 and TRBJ2-7): DAGVTQSPTHLIKTRGQQVTLRCSPKSGHDTVSWYQQALGQGPQFIFQYYEEEERQRGNFPDRFSGHQFPNYSSELNVNALLLGDSALYLCASSFWPGPYEQYFGPGTRLTVT.

The chain joins TRBV28 to TRBJ1-6. The CDR3 totals 21 residues. Per germline, CDR1 MDHEN and CDR2 SYDVKM. CDR3 in amino acids: CASSLRARGSIGYSYNSPLHF.

The J gene is TRBJ1-1, the V gene TRBV4-2; TCRdb's D call, TRBD1, is unchecked because there is no DNA. Germline loops: CDR1 LGHNA, CDR2 YNFKEQ. CDR3 size: 17 residues. CDR3 sequence reads: CASSRTGTGGLGTEAFF.

The chain is built from TRBV29-1 and TRBJ1-1; no DNA is available, so the TRBD1 call from TCRdb remains unchecked. CDR3 length: 13 residues. Germline values: CDR1 SQVTM, CDR2 ANQGSEA. CDR3 residues: CSGKGQINTEAFF.

The chain couples TRBV5-1 to TRBJ2-6. Germline CDR1 is SGHRS and CDR2 is YFSETQ. The CDR3 spans 16 residues. The CDR3 sequence is CASSPLTSAGANVLTF.

This sequence joins TRBV7-8 and TRBJ2-1. The CDR3 totals 16 residues. Germline CDR1 reads SGHVS; CDR2 reads FQNEAQ. CDR3 sequence: CASSLFAGATFNEQFF.

This rearrangement joins TRBV29-1 to TRBJ1-2. CDR1 is SQVTM, CDR2 ANQGSEA, per germline. CDR3 length equals 12 residues. The CDR3 protein is CSATRANYGYTF.

The chain combines TRBV5-1 with TRBJ2-7. The CDR3 is 13 residues long. Germline V gene sequence: CDR1 SGHRS, CDR2 YFSETQ. The CDR3 sequence: CASSWRTSYEQYF.

The chain is built from TRBV12-3 or TRBV12-4 and TRBJ2-1; there is no DNA to check the TCRdb D call of TRBD1. The CDR3 contains 15 residues. CDR3 residues: CASSDRNAAYNEQFF.

The J gene is TRBJ1-2, the V gene TRBV28; the TCRdb D gene call, TRBD1, has no DNA to confirm it. The CDR3 has 13 amino acids. Germline V gene sequence: CDR1 MDHEN, CDR2 SYDVKM. The CDR3 here is CASSPTGADGYTF.

The chain carries TRBV11-1 and TRBJ2-1; TCRdb picks TRBD1, but there is no DNA to check that call. CDR3 length: 15 amino acids. Germline V gives CDR1 SGHAT, CDR2 FQDESV (reference sequence). The CDR3 is CASSSEGTLNDEQFF.

The chain combines TRBV28 with TRBJ2-3; TCRdb outputs TRBD1, but without DNA this stays unchecked. There are 19 residues in the CDR3. The germline V gene has CDR1 MDHEN and CDR2 SYDVKM. The CDR3 is CASSLSSLDVLGAADTQYF.

This sequence joins TRBV12-3 or TRBV12-4 and TRBJ2-7; checking the TCRdb D call of TRBD1 is not possible without DNA. This CDR3 has 14 amino acids. Here the CDR3 reads CASSLLDRTYEQYF.